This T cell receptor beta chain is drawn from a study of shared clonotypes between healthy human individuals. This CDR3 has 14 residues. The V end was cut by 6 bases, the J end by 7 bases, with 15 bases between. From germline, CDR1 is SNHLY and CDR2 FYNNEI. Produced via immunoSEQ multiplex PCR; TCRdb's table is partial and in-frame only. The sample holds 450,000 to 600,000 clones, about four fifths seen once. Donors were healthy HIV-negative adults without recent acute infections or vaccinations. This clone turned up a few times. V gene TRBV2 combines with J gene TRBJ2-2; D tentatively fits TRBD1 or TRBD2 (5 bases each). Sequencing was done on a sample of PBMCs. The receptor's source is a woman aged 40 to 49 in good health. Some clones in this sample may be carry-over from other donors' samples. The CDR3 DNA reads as TGTGCCAGCAGCGAAACCGGGACGATCGGGGAGCTGTTTTTT. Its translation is CASSETGTIGELFF. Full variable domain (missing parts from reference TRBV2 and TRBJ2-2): EPEVTQTPSHQVTQMGQEVILRCVPISNHLYFYWYRQILGQKVEFLVSFYNNEISEKSEIFDDQFSVERPDGSNFTLKIRSTKLEDSAMYFCASSETGTIGELFFGEGSRLTVL.